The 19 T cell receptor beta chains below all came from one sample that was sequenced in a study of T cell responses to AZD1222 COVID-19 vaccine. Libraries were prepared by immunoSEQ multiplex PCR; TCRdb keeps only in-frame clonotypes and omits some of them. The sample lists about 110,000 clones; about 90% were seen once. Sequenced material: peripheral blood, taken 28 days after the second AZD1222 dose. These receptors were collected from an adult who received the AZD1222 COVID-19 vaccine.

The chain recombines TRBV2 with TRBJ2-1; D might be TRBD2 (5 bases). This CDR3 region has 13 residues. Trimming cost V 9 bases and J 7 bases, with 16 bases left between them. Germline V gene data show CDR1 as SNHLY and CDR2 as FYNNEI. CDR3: CASGPRERNEQFF. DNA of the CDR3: TGTGCCAGTGGCCCCCGAGAGCGGAATGAGCAGTTCTTC.

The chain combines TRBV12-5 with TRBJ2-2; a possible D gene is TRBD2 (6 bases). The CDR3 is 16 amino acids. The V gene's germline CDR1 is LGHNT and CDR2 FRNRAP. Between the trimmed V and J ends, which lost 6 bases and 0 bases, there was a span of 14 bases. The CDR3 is CASGGGDSANTGELFF. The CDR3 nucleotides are TGTGCTAGTGGGGGAGGAGACAGCGCGAACACCGGGGAGCTGTTTTTT.

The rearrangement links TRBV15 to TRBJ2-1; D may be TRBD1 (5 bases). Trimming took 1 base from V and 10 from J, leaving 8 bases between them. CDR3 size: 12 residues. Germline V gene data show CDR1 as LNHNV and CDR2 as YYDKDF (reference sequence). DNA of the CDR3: TGTGCCACCAGCAGAGCCAGACAGGAGCAGTTCTTC. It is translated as CATSRARQEQFF.

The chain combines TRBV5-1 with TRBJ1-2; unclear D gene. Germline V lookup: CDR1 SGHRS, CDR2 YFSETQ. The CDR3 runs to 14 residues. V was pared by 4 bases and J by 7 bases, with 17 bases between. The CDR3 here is CASSPNSGPGGYTF. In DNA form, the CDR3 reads TGCGCCAGCAGCCCCAATTCCGGACCGGGTGGCTACACCTTC.

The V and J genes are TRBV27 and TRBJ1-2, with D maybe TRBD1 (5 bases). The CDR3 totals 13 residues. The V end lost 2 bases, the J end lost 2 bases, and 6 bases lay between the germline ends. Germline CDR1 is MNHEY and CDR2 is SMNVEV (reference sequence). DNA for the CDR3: TGTGCCAGCAGTTTAGGGGGAAACTATGGCTACACCTTC. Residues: CASSLGGNYGYTF.

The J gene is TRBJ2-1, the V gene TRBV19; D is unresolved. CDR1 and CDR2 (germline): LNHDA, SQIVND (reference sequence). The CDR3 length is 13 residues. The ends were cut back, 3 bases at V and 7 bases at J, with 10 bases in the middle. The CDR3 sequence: CASSIWPGNEQFF. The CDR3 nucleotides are TGTGCCAGTAGTATTTGGCCTGGGAATGAGCAGTTCTTC.

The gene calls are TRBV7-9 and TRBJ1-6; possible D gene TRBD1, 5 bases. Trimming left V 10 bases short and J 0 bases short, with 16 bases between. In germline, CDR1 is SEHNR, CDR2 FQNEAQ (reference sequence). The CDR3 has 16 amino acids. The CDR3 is CATGAERSSYNSPLHF. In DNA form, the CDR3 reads TGTGCCACCGGGGCCGAAAGAAGCTCCTATAATTCACCCCTCCACTTT.

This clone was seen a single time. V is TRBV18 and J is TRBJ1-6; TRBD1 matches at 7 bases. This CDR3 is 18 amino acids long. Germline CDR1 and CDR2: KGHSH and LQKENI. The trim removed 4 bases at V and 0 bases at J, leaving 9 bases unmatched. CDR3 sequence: CASSLLQGQSSYNSPLHF. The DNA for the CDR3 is TGTGCCAGCTCACTACTACAGGGGCAAAGCTCCTATAATTCACCCCTCCACTTT. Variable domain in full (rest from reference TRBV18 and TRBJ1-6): NAGVMQNPRHLVRRRGQEARLRCSPMKGHSHVYWYRQLPEEGLKFMVYLQKENIIDESGMPKERFSAEFPKEGPSILRIQQVVRGDSAAYFCASSLLQGQSSYNSPLHFGNGTRLTVT.

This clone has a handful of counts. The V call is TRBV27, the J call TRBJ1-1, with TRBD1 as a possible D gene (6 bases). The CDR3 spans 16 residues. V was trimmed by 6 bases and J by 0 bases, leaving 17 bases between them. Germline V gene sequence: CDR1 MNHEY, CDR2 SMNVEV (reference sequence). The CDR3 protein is CASSQNSGAMNTEAFF. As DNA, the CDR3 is TGTGCCAGCAGCCAGAATTCAGGGGCGATGAACACTGAAGCTTTCTTT.

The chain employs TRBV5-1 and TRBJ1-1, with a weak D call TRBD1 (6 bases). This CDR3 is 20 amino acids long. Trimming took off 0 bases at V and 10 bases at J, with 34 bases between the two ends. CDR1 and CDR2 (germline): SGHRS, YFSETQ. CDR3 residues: CASSLEGRRLKGGTLSGAFF. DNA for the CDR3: TGCGCCAGCAGCTTGGAGGGTCGCCGCCTAAAGGGTGGGACACTGAGTGGAGCTTTCTTT.

CDR3 loop: CASSAITVNTEAFF. The CDR3 DNA reads as TGTGCCAGCAGCGCGATTACAGTGAACACTGAAGCTTTCTTT. V gene TRBV9 combines with J gene TRBJ1-1; D gene unclear. The CDR3 is made up of 14 amino acids. CDR1 is SGDLS and CDR2 is YYNGEE in the germline V gene. Trimming shortened V by 3 bases and J by 0 bases, and 9 bases separated the two germline ends.

The CDR3 spells CASSQEPGLAGSDNEQFF. DNA for the CDR3: TGCGCCAGCAGCCAAGAACCGGGACTAGCGGGGTCAGACAATGAGCAGTTCTTC. The V call is TRBV4-1, the J call TRBJ2-1; 13 nucleotides agree with TRBD2. CDR3 length: 18 amino acids. Trimming removed 0 bases from V and 5 bases from J; junction bases left unmatched: 7. Looked up from germline, CDR1 is MGHRA and CDR2 is YSYEKL.

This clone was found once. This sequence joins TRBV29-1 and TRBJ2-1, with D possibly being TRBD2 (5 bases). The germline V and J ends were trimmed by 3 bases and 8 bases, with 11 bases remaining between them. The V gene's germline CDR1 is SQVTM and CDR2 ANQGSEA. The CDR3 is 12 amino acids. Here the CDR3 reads CSVEGYGDEQFF. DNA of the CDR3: TGCAGCGTTGAGGGGTACGGGGATGAGCAGTTCTTC.

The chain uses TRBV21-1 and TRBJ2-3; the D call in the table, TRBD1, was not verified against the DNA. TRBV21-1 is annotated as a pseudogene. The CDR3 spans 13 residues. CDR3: CASSPGTIDTQYF. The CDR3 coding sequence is TGTGCCAGCTCTCCCGGGACAATAGATACGCAGTATTTT.

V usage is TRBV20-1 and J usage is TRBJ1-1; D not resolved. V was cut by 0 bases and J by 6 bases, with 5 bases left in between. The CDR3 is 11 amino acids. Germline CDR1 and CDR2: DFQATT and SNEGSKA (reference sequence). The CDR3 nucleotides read TGCAGTGCTAGAGACCCCCCTGAAGCTTTCTTT. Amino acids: CSARDPPEAFF.

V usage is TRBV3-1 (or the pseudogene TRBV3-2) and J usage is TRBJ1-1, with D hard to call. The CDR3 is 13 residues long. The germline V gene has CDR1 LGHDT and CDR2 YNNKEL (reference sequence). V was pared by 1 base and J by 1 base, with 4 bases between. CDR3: CASSQVGNTEAFF. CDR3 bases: TGTGCCAGCAGCCAAGTAGGGAACACTGAAGCTTTCTTT.

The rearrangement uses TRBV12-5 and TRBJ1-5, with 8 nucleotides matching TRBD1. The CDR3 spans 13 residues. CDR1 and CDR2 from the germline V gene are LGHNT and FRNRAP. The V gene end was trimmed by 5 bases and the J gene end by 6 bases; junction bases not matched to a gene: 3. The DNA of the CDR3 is TGTGCTAGTGGTAACGACAGGGGTCAGCCCCAGCATTTT. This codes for CASGNDRGQPQHF.

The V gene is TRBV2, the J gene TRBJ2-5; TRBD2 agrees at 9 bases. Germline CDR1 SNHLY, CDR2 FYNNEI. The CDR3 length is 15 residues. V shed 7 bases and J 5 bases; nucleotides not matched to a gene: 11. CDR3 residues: CASKRDSGSGETQYF. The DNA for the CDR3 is TGTGCCAGCAAGCGGGATAGCGGGAGTGGGGAGACCCAGTACTTC.

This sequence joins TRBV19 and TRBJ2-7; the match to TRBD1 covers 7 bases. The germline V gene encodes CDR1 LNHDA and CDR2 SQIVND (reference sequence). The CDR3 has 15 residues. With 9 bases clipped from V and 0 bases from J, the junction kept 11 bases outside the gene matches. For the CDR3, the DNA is TGTGCCAGCGCTCGGACAGGAGGAACCTCCTACGAGCAGTACTTC. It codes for CASARTGGTSYEQYF.